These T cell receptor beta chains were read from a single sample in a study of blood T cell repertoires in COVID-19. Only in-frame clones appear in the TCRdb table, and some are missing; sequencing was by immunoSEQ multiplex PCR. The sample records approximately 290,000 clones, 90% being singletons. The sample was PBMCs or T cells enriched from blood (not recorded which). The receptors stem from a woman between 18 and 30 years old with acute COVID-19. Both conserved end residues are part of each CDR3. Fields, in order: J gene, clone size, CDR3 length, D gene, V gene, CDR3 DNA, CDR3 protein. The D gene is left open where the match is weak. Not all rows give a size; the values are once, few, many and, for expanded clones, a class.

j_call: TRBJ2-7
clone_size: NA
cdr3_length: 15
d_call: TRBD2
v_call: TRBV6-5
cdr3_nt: TGTGCCAGCCCTCCACTAGCGGTTAGCTCCTACGAGCAGTACTTC
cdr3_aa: CASPPLAVSSYEQYF

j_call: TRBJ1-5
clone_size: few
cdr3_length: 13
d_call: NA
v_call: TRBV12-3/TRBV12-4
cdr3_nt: TGTGCCAGCAGTTTTCGGGAAGGTCAGCCCCAGCATTTT
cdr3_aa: CASSFREGQPQHF

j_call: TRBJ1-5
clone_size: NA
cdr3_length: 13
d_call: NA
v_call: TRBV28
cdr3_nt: TGTGCCAGCAGTTTTGAGGGTGAGGGGCCCCAGCATTTT
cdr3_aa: CASSFEGEGPQHF

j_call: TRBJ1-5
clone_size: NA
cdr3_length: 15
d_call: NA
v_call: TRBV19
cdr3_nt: TGTGCCAGTAGTATAGGATACAGGGAGGGTCAGCCCCAGCATTTT
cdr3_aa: CASSIGYREGQPQHF

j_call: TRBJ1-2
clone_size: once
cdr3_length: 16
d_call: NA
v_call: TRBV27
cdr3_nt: TGTGCCAGCAGGCCAACGGGGACTTACCTAGGGTATGGCTACACCTTC
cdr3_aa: CASRPTGTYLGYGYTF

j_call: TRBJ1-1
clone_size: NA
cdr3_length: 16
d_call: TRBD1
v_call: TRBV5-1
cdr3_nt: TGCGCCAGCAGTCGTCGACAGGGCCGCACCGTCACTGAAGCTTTCTTT
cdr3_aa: CASSRRQGRTVTEAFF

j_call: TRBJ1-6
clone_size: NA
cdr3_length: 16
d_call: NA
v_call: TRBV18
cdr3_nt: TGTGCCAGCTCACCGAGAAATGTAGCCGGGAATTCACCCCTCCACTTT
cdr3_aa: CASSPRNVAGNSPLHF

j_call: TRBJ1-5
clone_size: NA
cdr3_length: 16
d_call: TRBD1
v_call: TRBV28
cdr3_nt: TGTGCCAGCAGTTTAGCCCGAGGGGGCCGCAATCAGCCCCAGCATTTT
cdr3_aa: CASSLARGGRNQPQHF

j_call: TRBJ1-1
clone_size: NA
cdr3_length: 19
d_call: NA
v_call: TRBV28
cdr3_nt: TGTGCCAGCAGATCCCCGGACAGCTCAAAGCACACTATGAACACTGAAGCTTTCTTT
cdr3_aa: CASRSPDSSKHTMNTEAFF

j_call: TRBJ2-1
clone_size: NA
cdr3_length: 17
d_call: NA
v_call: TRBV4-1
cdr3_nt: TGCGCCAGCAGCCAAGCTTTCGACAGGAGCTCCTACAATGAGCAGTTCTTC
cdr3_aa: CASSQAFDRSSYNEQFF

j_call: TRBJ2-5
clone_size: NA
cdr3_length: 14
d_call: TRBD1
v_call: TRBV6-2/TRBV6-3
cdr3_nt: TGTGCCAGCAGTTACGGACAGGGCCCAGAGACCCAGTACTTC
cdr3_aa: CASSYGQGPETQYF

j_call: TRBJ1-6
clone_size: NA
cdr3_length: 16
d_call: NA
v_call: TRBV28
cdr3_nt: TGTGCCAGCAGTTCCCAGCCGGGAGACCTAAATTCACCCCTCCACTTT
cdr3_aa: CASSSQPGDLNSPLHF

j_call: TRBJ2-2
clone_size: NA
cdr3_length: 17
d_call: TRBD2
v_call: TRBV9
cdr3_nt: TGTGCCAGCAGCGTTGGTAGCGGGAACGCGAACACCGGGGAGCTGTTTTTT
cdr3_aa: CASSVGSGNANTGELFF

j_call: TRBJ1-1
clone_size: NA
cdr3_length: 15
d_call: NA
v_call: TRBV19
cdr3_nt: TGTGCCAGTAGTGGGGCAGGCATCATGAACACTGAAGCTTTCTTT
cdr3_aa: CASSGAGIMNTEAFF

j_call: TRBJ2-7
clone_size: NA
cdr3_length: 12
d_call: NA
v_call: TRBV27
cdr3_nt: TGTGCCAGCAGTTTAGTAGGGGGTGAGCAGTACTTC
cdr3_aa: CASSLVGGEQYF

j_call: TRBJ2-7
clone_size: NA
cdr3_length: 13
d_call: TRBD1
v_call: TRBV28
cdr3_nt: TGTGCCAGCGGGACAGGTCCCTCCTACGAGCAGTACTTC
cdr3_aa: CASGTGPSYEQYF

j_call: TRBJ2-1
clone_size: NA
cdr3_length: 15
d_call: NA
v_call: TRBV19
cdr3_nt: TGTGCCAGTAGTACCTCTTGGGGGGTGGTCTATGAGCAGTTCTTC
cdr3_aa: CASSTSWGVVYEQFF

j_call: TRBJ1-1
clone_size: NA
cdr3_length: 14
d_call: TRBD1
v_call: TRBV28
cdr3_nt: TGTGCCAGCAGTTTAGTTCAGGGGGGTACTGAAGCTTTCTTT
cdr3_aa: CASSLVQGGTEAFF

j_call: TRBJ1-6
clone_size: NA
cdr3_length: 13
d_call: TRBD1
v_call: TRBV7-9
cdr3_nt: TGTGCCAGCAGCCTGGACAGGATTGACCCCCTCCACTTT
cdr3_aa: CASSLDRIDPLHF

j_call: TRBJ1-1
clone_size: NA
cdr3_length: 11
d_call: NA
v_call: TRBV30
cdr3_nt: TGTGCCTGGATGCGGGGGCGTGAAGCTTTCTTT
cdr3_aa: CAWMRGREAFF

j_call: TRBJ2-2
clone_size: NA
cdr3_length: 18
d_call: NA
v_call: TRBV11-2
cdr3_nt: TGTGCCAGCAGCCCCTCGTTGGAGGGAGAGACGAACACCGGGGAGCTGTTTTTT
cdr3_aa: CASSPSLEGETNTGELFF

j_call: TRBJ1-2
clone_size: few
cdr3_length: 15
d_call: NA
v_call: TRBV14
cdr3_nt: TGTGCCAGCAGCCCGCGGGGCATGAACAACTATGGCTACACCTTC
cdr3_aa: CASSPRGMNNYGYTF

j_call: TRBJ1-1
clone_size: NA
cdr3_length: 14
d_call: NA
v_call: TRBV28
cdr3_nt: TGTGCCAGCAGTTCCGGACTCCCCAGCACTGAAGCTTTCTTT
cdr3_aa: CASSSGLPSTEAFF

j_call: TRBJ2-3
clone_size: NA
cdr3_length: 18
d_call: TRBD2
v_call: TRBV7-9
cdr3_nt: TGTGCCAGCCTTCCCCCCGGACTAGCGGGAGCGGGCACAGATACGCAGTATTTT
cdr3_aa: CASLPPGLAGAGTDTQYF

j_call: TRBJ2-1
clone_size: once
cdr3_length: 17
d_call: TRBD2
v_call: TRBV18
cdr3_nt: TGTGCCAGCTCACCACCAGTGACTAGCGGGAGTAGGGATGAGCAGTTCTTC
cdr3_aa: CASSPPVTSGSRDEQFF

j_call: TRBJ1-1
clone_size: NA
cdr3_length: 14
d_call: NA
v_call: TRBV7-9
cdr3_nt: TGTGCCAGCAGCGGGTCCGGGAAGGACACTGAAGCTTTCTTT
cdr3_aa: CASSGSGKDTEAFF

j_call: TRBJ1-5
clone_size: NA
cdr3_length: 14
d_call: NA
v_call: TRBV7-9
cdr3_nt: TGTGCCAGCAGCTTTGAGGGAAGCAATCAGCCCCAGCATTTT
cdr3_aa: CASSFEGSNQPQHF

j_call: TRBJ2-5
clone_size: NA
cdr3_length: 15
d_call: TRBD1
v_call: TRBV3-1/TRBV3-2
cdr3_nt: TGTGCCAGCAGGATTGGACAGGTGGTGACGGAGACCCAGTACTTC
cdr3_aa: CASRIGQVVTETQYF

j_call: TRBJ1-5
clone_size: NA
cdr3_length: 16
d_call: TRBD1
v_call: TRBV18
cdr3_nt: TGTGCCAGCTCATCCATCGAGGGACAGGCCAATCAGCCCCAGCATTTT
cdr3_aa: CASSSIEGQANQPQHF

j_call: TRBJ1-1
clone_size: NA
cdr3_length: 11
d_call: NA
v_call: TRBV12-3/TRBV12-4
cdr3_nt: TGTGCCAGCCGCAGGGGTCGCGAAGCTTTCTTT
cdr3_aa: CASRRGREAFF

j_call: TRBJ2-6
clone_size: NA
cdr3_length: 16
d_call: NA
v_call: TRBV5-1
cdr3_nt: TGCGCCAGCAGCTCACGGGCGGGGCCTGGGGCCAACGTCCTGACTTTC
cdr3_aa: CASSSRAGPGANVLTF

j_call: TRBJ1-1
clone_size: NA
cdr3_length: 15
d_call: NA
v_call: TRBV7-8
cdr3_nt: TGTGCCAGCAGCTTAGTCCCCGGGGGGGGTACTGAAGCTTTCTTT
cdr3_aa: CASSLVPGGGTEAFF

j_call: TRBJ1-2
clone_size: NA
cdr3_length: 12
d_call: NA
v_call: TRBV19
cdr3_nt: TGTGCCAGTAGTACAGGGGACTATGGCTACACCTTC
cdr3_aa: CASSTGDYGYTF

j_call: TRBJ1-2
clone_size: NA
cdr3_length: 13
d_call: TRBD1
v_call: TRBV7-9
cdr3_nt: TGTGCCAGCAGACATGGGACAGGGTGGAACTACACCTTC
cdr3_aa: CASRHGTGWNYTF

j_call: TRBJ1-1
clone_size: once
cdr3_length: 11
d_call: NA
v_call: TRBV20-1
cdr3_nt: TGCAGTGCACAGAGTAACACTGAAGCTTTCTTT
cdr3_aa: CSAQSNTEAFF

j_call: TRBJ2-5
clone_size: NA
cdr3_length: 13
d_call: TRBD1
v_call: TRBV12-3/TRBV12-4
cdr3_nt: TGTGCCAGCAGTTTAGAGTCAGGGGGGACCCAGTACTTC
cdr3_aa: CASSLESGGTQYF

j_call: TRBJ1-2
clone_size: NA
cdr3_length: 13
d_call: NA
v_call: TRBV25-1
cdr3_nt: TGTGCCAGCAGTGACCGGGACACCTATGGCTACACCTTC
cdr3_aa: CASSDRDTYGYTF

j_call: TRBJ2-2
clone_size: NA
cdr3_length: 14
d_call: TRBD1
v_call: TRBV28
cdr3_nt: TGTGCCACCCGGGACAGGGCGAACACCGGGGAGCTGTTTTTT
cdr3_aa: CATRDRANTGELFF

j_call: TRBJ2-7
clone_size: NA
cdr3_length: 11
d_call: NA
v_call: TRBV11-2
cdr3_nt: TGTGCCAGCTCCAGGAGGGACGAGCAGTACTTC
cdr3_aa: CASSRRDEQYF

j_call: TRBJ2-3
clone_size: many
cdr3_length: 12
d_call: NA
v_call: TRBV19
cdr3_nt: TGTGCCAGTAGTCCCGGACTGTATACGCAGTATTTT
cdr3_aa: CASSPGLYTQYF

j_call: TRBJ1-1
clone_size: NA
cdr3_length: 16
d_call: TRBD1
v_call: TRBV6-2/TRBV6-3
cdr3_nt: TGTGCCAGCAGCCATGCTGGGACAGGGGGAAACACTGAAGCTTTCTTT
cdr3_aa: CASSHAGTGGNTEAFF

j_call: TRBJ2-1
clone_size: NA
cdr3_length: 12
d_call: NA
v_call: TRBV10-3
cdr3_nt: TGTGCCATCAGTGTATCAGTTACTGAGCAGTTCTTC
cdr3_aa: CAISVSVTEQFF

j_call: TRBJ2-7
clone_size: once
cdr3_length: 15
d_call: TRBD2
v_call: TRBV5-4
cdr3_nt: TGTGCCAGCAGCTTGGATCTAGCGGGAGTCTACGAGCAGTACTTC
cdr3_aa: CASSLDLAGVYEQYF

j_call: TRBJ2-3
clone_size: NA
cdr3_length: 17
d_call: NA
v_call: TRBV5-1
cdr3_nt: TGCGCCAGCAGCTTGGAAAGCACTTTAATTACCTCAGATACGCAGTATTTT
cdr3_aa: CASSLESTLITSDTQYF

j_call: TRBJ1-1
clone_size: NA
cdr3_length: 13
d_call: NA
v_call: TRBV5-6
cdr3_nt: TGTGCCAGCAGACTCGGTATGAACACTGAAGCTTTCTTT
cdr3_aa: CASRLGMNTEAFF

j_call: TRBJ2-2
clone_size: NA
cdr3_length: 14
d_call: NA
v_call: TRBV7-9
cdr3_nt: TGTGCCAGCAGCTTCGGGACTCCAACCGGGGAGCTGTTTTTT
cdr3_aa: CASSFGTPTGELFF

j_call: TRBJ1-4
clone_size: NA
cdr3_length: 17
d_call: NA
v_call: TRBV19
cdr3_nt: TGTGCCAGTAGTATCCCCCAGCGGCGTGGGACTAATGAAAAACTGTTTTTT
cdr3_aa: CASSIPQRRGTNEKLFF

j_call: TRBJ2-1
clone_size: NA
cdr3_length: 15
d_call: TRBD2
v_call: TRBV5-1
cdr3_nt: TGCGCCAGCGGCTATAGCGGGATTTCCTACAATGAGCAGTTCTTC
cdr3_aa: CASGYSGISYNEQFF

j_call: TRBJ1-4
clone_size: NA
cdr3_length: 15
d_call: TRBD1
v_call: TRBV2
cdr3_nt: TGTGCCAGCAGTGAACAGGGGGCAACTAATGAAAAACTGTTTTTT
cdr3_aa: CASSEQGATNEKLFF

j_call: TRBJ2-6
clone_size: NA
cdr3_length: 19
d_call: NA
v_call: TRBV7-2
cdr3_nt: TGTGCCAGCAGCTTGGTTTCAGGGGGGATTCGCTCTGGGGCCAACGTCCTGACTTTC
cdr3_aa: CASSLVSGGIRSGANVLTF

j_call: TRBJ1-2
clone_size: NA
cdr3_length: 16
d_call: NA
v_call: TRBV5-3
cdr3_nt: TGTGCCAGAAGCTTGGGACGGACTGCGGCAAACTATGGCTACACCTTC
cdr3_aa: CARSLGRTAANYGYTF

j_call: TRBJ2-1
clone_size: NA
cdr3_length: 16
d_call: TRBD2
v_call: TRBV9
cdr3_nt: TGTGCCAGCAACCAAGGCGGGAGGAACTCCTACAATGAGCAGTTCTTC
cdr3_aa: CASNQGGRNSYNEQFF

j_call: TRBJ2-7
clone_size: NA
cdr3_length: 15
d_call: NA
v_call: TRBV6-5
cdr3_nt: TGTGCCAGCAGTTCTTTCTTGCGGGAGCAGGGGGAGCAGTACTTC
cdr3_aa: CASSSFLREQGEQYF

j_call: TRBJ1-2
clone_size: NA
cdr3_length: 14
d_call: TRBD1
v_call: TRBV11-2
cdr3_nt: TGTGCCAGCAGCCCTATTGGACAGGGCTATGGCTACACCTTC
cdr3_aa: CASSPIGQGYGYTF

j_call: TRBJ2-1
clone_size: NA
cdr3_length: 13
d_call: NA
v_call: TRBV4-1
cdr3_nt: TGCGCCAGCAGCCAAGAATCGGGCAATGAGCAGTTCTTC
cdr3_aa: CASSQESGNEQFF

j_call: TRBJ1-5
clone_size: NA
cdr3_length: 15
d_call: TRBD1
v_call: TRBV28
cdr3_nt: TGTGCCAGCAGTTTTGGGACAGGACTCAATCAGCCCCAGCATTTT
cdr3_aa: CASSFGTGLNQPQHF

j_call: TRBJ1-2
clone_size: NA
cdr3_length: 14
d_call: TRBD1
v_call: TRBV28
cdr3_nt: TGTGCCAGCACGCGCGGACAGGCGACCTATGGCTACACCTTC
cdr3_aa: CASTRGQATYGYTF

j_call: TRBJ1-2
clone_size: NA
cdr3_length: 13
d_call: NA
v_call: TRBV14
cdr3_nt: TGTGCCAGCAGCCAAGATTTCAGCTATGGCTACACCTTC
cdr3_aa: CASSQDFSYGYTF

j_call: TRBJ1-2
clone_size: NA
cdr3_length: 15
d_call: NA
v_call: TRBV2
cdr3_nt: TGTGCCAGCAGTGAACAGGGAAGGTCTGTCTATGGCTACACCTTC
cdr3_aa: CASSEQGRSVYGYTF